The present T cell receptor beta chain was sequenced within a study of cytomegalovirus exposure and HLA in healthy donors. CDR3 size: 15 residues. CDR1 is SGHNT, CDR2 YYREEE, per germline (reference sequence). The ends were cut back, 3 bases at V and 1 base at J, with 11 bases in the middle. PCR amplification relied on 60 Vbeta primers (plus 13 Jbeta primers). Clones were read by immunoSEQ multiplex PCR, and TCRdb kept only the in-frame ones, dropping some. The table shows roughly 100,000 clones, with around four fifths occurring only once. The rearrangement joins TRBV5-4 to TRBJ2-1; a possible D gene is TRBD2 (6 bases). The receptor's source is a man in his forties or fifties in good health and CMV-seronegative. Sequencing was performed on PBMCs. The CDR3 DNA follows: TGTGCCAGCAGCTCAATGGGGGGTTCCTACAATGAGCAGTTCTTC. Encoded protein: CASSSMGGSYNEQFF. The complete variable domain, with remaining parts taken from reference TRBV5-4 and TRBJ2-1, reads ETGVTQSPTHLIKTRGQQVTLRCSSQSGHNTVSWYQQALGQGPQFIFQYYREEENGRGNFPPRFSGLQFPNYSSELNVNALELDDSALYLCASSSMGGSYNEQFFGPGTRLTVL.